What follows are 3 T cell receptor beta chains derived from one specimen sequenced in a study of graft-versus-host responses after intestinal transplantation. No antigen has been identified for these receptors. The repertoire was sequenced with immunoSEQ multiplex PCR; TCRdb's copy has only in-frame clones and lacks some. The sample carries over 100,000 clones, 95% recorded once. This specimen consisted of unstimulated CD8+ T cells sorted from spleen or lymph node cells, obtained before intestinal transplant. The receptors come from a human donor who received an intestinal transplant.

V gene TRBV27 combines with J gene TRBJ2-7, with 9 bases that match TRBD2. The junction had 12 bases not matched to a gene; V was cut back by 5 bases and J by 4 bases. The germline V gene encodes CDR1 MNHEY and CDR2 SMNVEV (reference sequence). The CDR3 contains 16 residues. The chain's CDR3 is CASSPPGSGRLYEQYF. The CDR3 DNA reads as TGTGCCAGCAGTCCCCCCGGTAGCGGGAGATTGTACGAGCAGTACTTC.

The rearrangement links TRBV7-9 to TRBJ1-5; a possible D gene is TRBD1 (5 bases). V was trimmed by 8 bases and J by 1 base, leaving 15 bases between them. Per germline, CDR1 SEHNR and CDR2 FQNEAQ (reference sequence). The CDR3 consists of 15 residues. Here the CDR3 DNA reads TGTGCCAGCGGGCAGGGCGCCGGAAGCAATCAGCCCCAGCATTTT. Translation gives CASGQGAGSNQPQHF.

The chain carries TRBV15 and TRBJ2-7; no reliable D call. The CDR3 length is 15 residues. With 2 bases removed from V and 6 bases from J, the gap between germline ends came to 17 bases. Germline loops: CDR1 LNHNV, CDR2 YYDKDF (reference sequence). CDR3 loop: CATSRTAVSRVEQYF. The CDR3 nucleotides read TGTGCCACCAGCAGAACCGCAGTTTCTCGGGTCGAGCAGTACTTC.